The present T cell receptor beta chain was sequenced within a study of human T cells and chemical hapten exposure. In the study overall: The study sensitized with 2% DPC on an approximately 2 cm by approximately 2 cm patch of upper inner arm skin.

This sample's time point: patch test 1, 2 weeks after DPC sensitization. The sample's treatment: therapeutic diphenylcyclopropenone sensitization with weekly scalp DPC. TCRdb analysed the RACE reads with MiXCR anew, one entry per CDR3 protein. The sample carries roughly 120,000 distinct CDR3 sequences, 12% recorded once. This clonotype was observed many times. The CDR3 is 16 residues long. Germline assignment: CDR1 MNHEY and CDR2 SVGAGI. Trimming shortened V by 5 bases and J by 0 bases, and 11 bases separated the two germline ends. The sequencing here drew on whole blood, taken in connection with sensitization to the hapten diphenylcyclopropenone (DPC). The TCR comes from a woman between 45 and 60 years old with alopecia areata. Some clones in this sample may be carry-over from other donors' samples. This chain connects TRBV6-5 to TRBJ2-6; D call uncertain. CDR3 residues: CASSLTRYSGANVLTF. CDR3 in DNA: TGTGCCAGCAGTCTAACGCGGTACTCTGGGGCCAACGTCCTGACTTTC.